A selection of T cell receptor beta chains follows, all from one sample in a study of identical twins. TCRdb fed the 5' RACE reads into MiXCR, producing one record per CDR3 protein. This sample has about 920,000 distinct CDR3 sequences, with 9% to 15% found just once. In addition, the sample was reused for a study of yellow fever vaccine responses in identical twins.

Sequenced sample: PBMCs. The receptors derive from a woman under 30 in good health. Both conserved end residues are part of each CDR3. The order of the fields is D gene, J gene, V gene, clone size, CDR3 protein, CDR3 DNA. The D gene is left open where the match is weak. Only some rows state a clone size, as once, few, many or a class for expanded clones.

TRBD2	TRBJ2-7	TRBV27	few	CASGDYGWEQYF	TGTGCCAGCGGGGACTACGGTTGGGAGCAGTACTTC
TRBD1	TRBJ2-1	TRBV25-1	few	CASIRTGVNNEQFF	TGTGCCAGCATAAGGACAGGGGTAAACAATGAGCAGTTCTTC
NA	TRBJ2-5	TRBV12-3/TRBV12-4	few	CASSLALGMETQYF	TGTGCCAGCAGTTTAGCGTTAGGGATGGAGACCCAGTACTTC
TRBD1	TRBJ1-5	TRBV20-1	NA	CSARQGTSNQPQHF	TGCAGTGCTCGACAGGGAACAAGCAATCAGCCCCAGCATTTT
NA	TRBJ2-2	TRBV6-1	NA	CASTQARNTGELFF	TGTGCCAGCACACAGGCCCGAAACACCGGGGAGCTGTTTTTT
NA	TRBJ2-3	TRBV12-3/TRBV12-4	NA	CASSLPHGNTQYF	TGTGCCAGCAGTTTACCCCACGGGAATACGCAGTATTTT
TRBD1	TRBJ1-1	TRBV20-1	NA	CSARVGQITEAFF	TGCAGTGCTAGGGTGGGACAGATCACTGAAGCTTTCTTT
TRBD2	TRBJ2-4	TRBV7-2	NA	CASSLGLADYKNIQYF	TGTGCCAGCAGCTTGGGACTAGCGGATTACAAAAACATTCAGTACTTC
NA	TRBJ1-1	TRBV11-2	NA	CASSLGHAAFF	TGTGCCAGCAGCTTAGGACACGCCGCTTTCTTT
NA	TRBJ2-5	TRBV25-1	few	CASSEPNRGTAKETQYF	TGTGCCAGCAGTGAACCGAACCGGGGGACCGCAAAAGAGACCCAGTACTTC
TRBD2	TRBJ2-1	TRBV11-2	NA	CASSPGLAGSGYEQFF	TGTGCCAGCAGCCCGGGACTAGCGGGCTCGGGGTATGAGCAGTTCTTC
NA	TRBJ1-1	TRBV28	few	CASSHTGGGTEAFF	TGTGCCAGCAGCCATACAGGAGGCGGCACTGAAGCTTTCTTT
TRBD2	TRBJ2-1	TRBV5-1	NA	CASSLRRLAGSYNEQFF	TGCGCCAGCAGCTTGCGGAGACTAGCGGGCTCTTACAATGAGCAGTTCTTC
NA	TRBJ2-2	TRBV29-1	NA	CSVGPGGLTGELFF	TGCAGCGTTGGCCCAGGGGGGTTGACCGGGGAGCTGTTTTTT
TRBD1	TRBJ2-1	TRBV4-1	NA	CASSQDLQGASYNEQFF	TGCGCCAGCAGCCAAGATTTACAGGGGGCATCCTACAATGAGCAGTTCTTC
TRBD2	TRBJ2-1	TRBV20-1	few	CSAYSGRRKFF	TGCAGTGCCTATAGCGGGAGACGTAAATTCTTC
TRBD1	TRBJ2-5	TRBV4-1	NA	CASSQGTGDNWRGQYF	TGCGCCAGCAGCCAGGGGACAGGGGACAACTGGAGAGGCCAGTACTTC
NA	TRBJ2-3	TRBV7-9	NA	CASSLWADADTQYF	TGTGCCAGCAGCTTATGGGCAGACGCAGATACGCAGTATTTT
NA	TRBJ2-1	TRBV24-1	few	CATSDFGGNNEQFF	TGTGCCACCAGTGATTTTGGGGGAAACAATGAGCAGTTCTTC
TRBD2	TRBJ2-3	TRBV15	few	CATSRDTAGAGDTQYF	TGTGCCACCAGCAGAGATACTGCGGGAGCAGGTGATACGCAGTATTTT
TRBD1	TRBJ2-7	TRBV11-2	NA	CASSLEAGGRLMGEQYF	TGTGCCAGCAGCTTAGAGGCAGGGGGCCGGTTAATGGGTGAGCAGTACTTC
NA	TRBJ2-1	TRBV5-1	many	CASSLDGAGFGEQFF	TGCGCCAGCAGCTTGGACGGGGCAGGATTCGGTGAGCAGTTCTTC
NA	TRBJ2-7	TRBV9	NA	CASSPEAPYEQYF	TGTGCCAGCAGCCCGGAGGCCCCCTACGAGCAGTACTTC
NA	TRBJ2-1	TRBV7-7	few	CASSSGGNSYNEQFF	TGTGCCAGCAGCTCCGGCGGGAACTCCTACAATGAGCAGTTCTTC
NA	TRBJ1-3	TRBV6-5	few	CASSSSGLGGNTIYF	TGTGCCAGCAGTTCAAGTGGTTTAGGAGGAAACACCATATATTTT
TRBD2	TRBJ2-2	TRBV10-3	few	CAISDPTSGPNTGELFF	TGTGCCATCAGTGACCCGACTAGCGGGCCGAACACCGGGGAGCTGTTTTTT
TRBD2	TRBJ2-1	TRBV15	NA	CATSRLAGGSVDEQFF	TGTGCCACCAGCAGACTAGCGGGAGGTTCCGTCGATGAGCAGTTCTTC
TRBD2	TRBJ2-7	TRBV28	few	CASSFSGLAGIYEQYF	TGTGCCAGCAGTTTTTCGGGGCTAGCGGGGATCTACGAGCAGTACTTC
NA	TRBJ2-3	TRBV6-1	few	CASSAWHADTQYF	TGTGCCAGCAGTGCCTGGCACGCAGATACGCAGTATTTT
TRBD1	TRBJ2-1	TRBV19	NA	CASSPGTGGRGEQFF	TGTGCCAGCAGTCCCGGGACAGGGGGCAGGGGTGAGCAGTTCTTC
TRBD1	TRBJ1-1	TRBV20-1	NA	CSARDDRVGSTEAFF	TGCAGTGCTAGAGATGACAGGGTGGGGAGCACTGAAGCTTTCTTT
NA	TRBJ2-3	TRBV28	NA	CAILGGAGSDTQYF	TGTGCCATCCTCGGAGGGGCAGGCTCGGATACGCAGTATTTT
TRBD1	TRBJ2-7	TRBV27	NA	CASSPTGNSYEQYF	TGTGCCAGCAGCCCGACAGGGAACTCCTACGAGCAGTACTTC
NA	TRBJ2-2	TRBV4-1	NA	CASSQRGGEGTGELFF	TGCGCCAGCAGCCAGAGGGGCGGTGAGGGGACCGGGGAGCTGTTTTTT
NA	TRBJ1-1	TRBV5-1	NA	CASSLANTMDEAFF	TGCGCCAGCAGCTTGGCCAACACGATGGATGAAGCTTTCTTT
TRBD2	TRBJ2-3	TRBV29-1	few	CSVIIAGVTDTQYF	TGCAGCGTTATTATAGCGGGAGTTACAGATACGCAGTATTTT